This T cell receptor (beta chain) stems from a study of response to subunit inactivated influenza vaccine. This clonotype was detected a few times. The antigen is unknown. A single record per CDR3 protein comes from TCRdb applying MiXCR to the RT-PCR reads. The sample includes just over 300,000 distinct CDR3 sequences, about a fifth of them seen just once. Findings of the study overall: Every seasonal influenza vaccination brings in few new T cells, the authors suggested.

CDR3 length: 12 residues. V was shortened by 5 bases and J by 2 bases, with 9 bases between the two germline ends. From germline, CDR1 is DFQATT and CDR2 SNEGSKA (reference sequence). The J gene is TRBJ1-2, the V gene TRBV20-1, with D unclear. The receptor's source is a man aged 45 to 70 who received an inactivated influenza vaccine. The material was PBMCs from blood, obtained about 20 months after vaccination. The CDR3 region is CSAQTRNYGYTF. CDR3 bases: TGCAGTGCTCAAACACGCAACTATGGCTACACCTTC.